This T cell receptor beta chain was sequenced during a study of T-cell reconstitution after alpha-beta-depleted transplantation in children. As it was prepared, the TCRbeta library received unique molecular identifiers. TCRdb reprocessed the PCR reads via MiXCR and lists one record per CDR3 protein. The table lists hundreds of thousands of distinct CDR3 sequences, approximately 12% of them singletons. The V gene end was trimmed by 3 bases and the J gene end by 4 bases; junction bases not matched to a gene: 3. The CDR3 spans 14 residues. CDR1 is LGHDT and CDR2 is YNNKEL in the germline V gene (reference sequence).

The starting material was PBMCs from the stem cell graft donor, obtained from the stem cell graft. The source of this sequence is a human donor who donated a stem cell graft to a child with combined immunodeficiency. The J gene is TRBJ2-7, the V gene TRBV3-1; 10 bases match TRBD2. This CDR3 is CASSQLAGAYEQYF. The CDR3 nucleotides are TGTGCCAGCAGCCAGCTAGCGGGGGCGTACGAGCAGTACTTC.